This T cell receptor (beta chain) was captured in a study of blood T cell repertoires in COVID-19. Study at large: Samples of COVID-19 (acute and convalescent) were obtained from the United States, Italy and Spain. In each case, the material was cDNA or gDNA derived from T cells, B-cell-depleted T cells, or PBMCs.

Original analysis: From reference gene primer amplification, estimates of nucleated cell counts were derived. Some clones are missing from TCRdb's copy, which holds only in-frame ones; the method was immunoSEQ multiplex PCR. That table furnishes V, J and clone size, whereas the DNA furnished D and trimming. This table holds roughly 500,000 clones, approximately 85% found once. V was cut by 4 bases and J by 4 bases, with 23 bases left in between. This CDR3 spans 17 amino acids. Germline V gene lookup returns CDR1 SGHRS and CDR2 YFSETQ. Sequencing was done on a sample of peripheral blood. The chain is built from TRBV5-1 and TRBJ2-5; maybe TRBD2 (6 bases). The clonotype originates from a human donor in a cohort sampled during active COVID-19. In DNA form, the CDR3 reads TGCGCCAGCAGCCAGACTGTCTCCGGGAGAGGTCCAGAGACCCAGTACTTC. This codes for CASSQTVSGRGPETQYF.